This T cell receptor (beta chain) comes out of a study of human T cells and chemical hapten exposure. Study-wide context: Scalp application of diphenylcyclopropenone was performed weekly in patients across the entire roughly 23-week study. The study's findings and limits: The formation of large CDR3 similarity clusters by expanded TCRs significantly exceeded that of controls. The donor cohort had alopecia, so its immune response may not match that of healthy people.

CDR3 size: 15 residues. V was pared by 3 bases and J by 4 bases, with 13 bases between. TCRdb recomputed calls from the RACE reads with MiXCR, one row per CDR3 protein. The data show fewer than 100,000 distinct CDR3 sequences, 12% seen once. Time point specified: patch test 1, 2 weeks after DPC sensitization. Treatment defined: therapeutic diphenylcyclopropenone sensitization with weekly scalp DPC. This clonotype appeared a few times. Its cognate antigen is unknown. J is TRBJ1-5 and V is TRBV12-3 or TRBV12-4; TRBD1 might be the D (5 bases). The specimen was whole blood, collected in connection with sensitization to the hapten diphenylcyclopropenone (DPC). The receptor's source is a woman aged 60-75 years with alopecia areata. Some clones in this sample may be carry-over from other donors' samples. The CDR3 sequence: CASSFGDGSNQPQHF. The CDR3 DNA sequence: TGTGCCAGCAGTTTCGGGGACGGCTCGAATCAGCCCCAGCATTTT.